Following are 26 T cell receptor beta chains from one sample sequenced in a study of T cell repertoires in aging, cancer and after chemotherapy. The template was genomic DNA from peripheral blood, not RNA. A mixed TRB-A/B primer pool amplified rearranged TRB by multiplex touch-down PCR. TCRdb itself ran the multiplex PCR reads through MiXCR, one entry per CDR3 protein. Of about 2,900 distinct CDR3 sequences detected, 20% to 25% appear once; the ten largest clones hold 30% to 45%. Specimen: blood. The receptor set was obtained from a human donor with a blood cancer.

Comments on this clonotype: This may stem from a read error, because a much larger clone lies one nucleotide away. The chain couples TRBV6-1 to TRBJ2-2, with D perhaps matching TRBD1 (5 bases). Germline V gene sequence: CDR1 MNHNS, CDR2 SASEGT. The CDR3 runs to 13 residues. V was clipped by 7 bases and J by 11 bases, with 17 bases between them. The CDR3 loop is CASTGAPRRELFF. As DNA, the CDR3 is TGTGCCAGCACTGGGGCCCCGCGTCGAGAGCTGTTTTTT.

This clonotype is judged medium-sized (0.01 to 0.1%). The CDR3 DNA reads as TGTGCCATCAGTGAGTCGAACTTGGAGACCCAGTACTTC. Amino acids: CAISESNLETQYF. The chain has TRBV10-3 and TRBJ2-5; D remains ambiguous. The CDR3 totals 13 residues. Per the germline V gene, CDR1 is ENHRY and CDR2 is SYGVKD. Between the trimmed V and J ends, which lost 0 bases and 5 bases, there was a span of 7 bases.

This clonotype was seen more than once but under ten times. V and J are TRBV7-9 and TRBJ1-6; the D is unclear. The V and J ends lost 5 bases and 8 bases respectively, with 16 bases between them. Germline lookup yields CDR1 SEHNR and CDR2 FQNEAQ (reference sequence). The CDR3 has 15 residues. CDR3 sequence (DNA): TGTGCCAGCAGCCTCACCGGGAGTGACCATTCACCCCTCCACTTT. Residues: CASSLTGSDHSPLHF.

In its sample, this clonotype is medium-sized. The CDR3, as DNA: TGTGCCAGTAGCGACGGGACTAGCGGGAGGATTGATACGCAGTATTTT. Amino acid sequence: CASSDGTSGRIDTQYF. This chain connects TRBV19 to TRBJ2-3; 15 bases map to TRBD2. This CDR3 is 16 amino acids long. Germline V CDR1 and CDR2: LNHDA, SQIVND (reference sequence). The J segment lost 6 bases and the V segment lost 6 bases, leaving 7 bases of the junction unmatched.

This chain links TRBV28 with TRBJ2-7; 11 positions agree with TRBD2. Unmatched junction bases numbered 6, after V lost 7 bases and J lost 1 base. Germline CDR1 MDHEN, CDR2 SYDVKM. The CDR3 loop spans 15 amino acids. This CDR3 is CASIPLAGGSYEQYF. CDR3 bases: TGTGCCAGCATTCCCCTAGCGGGAGGTTCCTACGAGCAGTACTTC.

This clonotype has just a few counts. V is TRBV25-1 and J is TRBJ1-5; D uncertain. Germline V lookup: CDR1 MGHDK, CDR2 SYGVNS. Trimming stripped 6 bases from V and 2 bases from J, with 8 bases between. CDR3 length equals 13 residues. CDR3 coding DNA: TGTGCCAGCAGGGGTGGGGGCAATCAGCCCCAGCATTTT. Amino acid sequence: CASRGGGNQPQHF.

This clonotype is categorized as medium-sized. The genes are TRBV15 and TRBJ2-1, with TRBD2 matching 7 bases. The junction had 10 bases not matched to a gene; V was cut back by 1 base and J by 4 bases. This CDR3 is built from 17 residues. Germline CDR1 reads LNHNV; CDR2 reads YYDKDF (reference sequence). CDR3 nucleotides: TGTGCCACCAGCAGAGCGTTAGGCGGGAGTATTTACAATGAGCAGTTCTTC. Its protein is CATSRALGGSIYNEQFF. The whole variable domain, remainder taken from reference TRBV15 and TRBJ2-1, is DAMVIQNPRYQVTQFGKPVTLSCSQTLNHNVMYWYQQKSSQAPKLLFHYYDKDFNNEADTPDNFQSRRPNTSFCFLDIRSPGLGDTAMYLCATSRALGGSIYNEQFFGPGTRLTVL.

Only a few counts were recorded for this clonotype. The V gene is TRBV5-6, the J gene TRBJ1-1, with TRBD1 matching over 8 bases. Trimming removed 3 bases from V and 6 bases from J; junction bases left unmatched: 4. Germline lookup yields CDR1 SGHDT and CDR2 YYEEEE. The CDR3 consists of 13 residues. Here the CDR3 reads CASSSDRASEAFF. CDR3 DNA: TGTGCCAGCAGCTCGGACAGGGCCTCTGAAGCTTTCTTT.

The V call is TRBV27, the J call TRBJ1-1; tentative D call: TRBD1 (6 bases). Trimming stripped 6 bases from V and 5 bases from J, with 10 bases between. Per the germline V gene, CDR1 is MNHEY and CDR2 is SMNVEV (reference sequence). The CDR3 is 12 residues long. The CDR3 reads CASRRGGTEAFF. DNA for the CDR3: TGTGCCAGCAGGAGGGGGGGAACTGAAGCTTTCTTT.

The J gene is TRBJ2-3, the V gene TRBV3-2; TRBD2 is the table's D call, not checked against the DNA. TRBV3-2 is classified as a pseudogene. This CDR3 comprises 13 residues. The CDR3 bases are TGTGCCGTGGGAGGCCCAAGGACAGATACGCAGTATTTT. It yields the protein CAVGGPRTDTQYF.

This clonotype counts as medium-sized (0.01 to 0.1%). This chain connects TRBV29-1 to TRBJ1-6; 7 nucleotides match TRBD1. CDR3 length equals 13 residues. CDR1 is SQVTM and CDR2 is ANQGSEA in the germline V gene. Germline trimming cut 4 bases from V and 15 bases from J; bases unmatched to any gene: 12. The CDR3 spells CSVAVGQGVVLHF. DNA of the CDR3: TGCAGCGTTGCGGTCGGGCAGGGGGTCGTCCTCCACTTT.

The chain couples TRBV12-3 or TRBV12-4 to TRBJ2-1, with D unclear. The CDR3 runs 15 residues. With 6 bases removed from V and 0 bases from J, the gap between germline ends came to 12 bases. CDR3 nucleotides: TGTGCCAGCAGGCGGACGGTTAACTCCTACAATGAGCAGTTCTTC. As protein: CASRRTVNSYNEQFF.

This clonotype rates as medium-sized. The chain carries TRBV11-1 and TRBJ2-1; TRBD2 agrees at 9 bases. Germline CDR1 reads SGHAT; CDR2 reads FQDESV (reference sequence). The ends lost 1 base at V and 8 bases at J; junction bases unmatched: 9. This CDR3 is built from 16 residues. CDR3 sequence: CASSLGGGRASDEQFF. CDR3 nucleotide sequence: TGTGCCAGCAGCTTAGGTGGCGGGAGGGCCAGCGATGAGCAGTTCTTC.

This clonotype was counted only a few times. The chain couples TRBV6-4 to TRBJ1-1; 7 nucleotides match TRBD1. The J segment lost 3 bases and the V segment lost 3 bases, leaving 4 bases of the junction unmatched. The CDR3 length is 14 residues. CDR1 MRHNA and CDR2 SNTAGT come from the germline V gene. The DNA of the CDR3 is TGTGCCAGCAGTGAAACAGGGGAACACACTGAAGCTTTCTTT. Translation gives CASSETGEHTEAFF.

This chain joins TRBV28 and TRBJ2-7; 9 positions match TRBD2. V shed 3 bases and J 2 bases; nucleotides not matched to a gene: 8. Germline V gene sequence: CDR1 MDHEN, CDR2 SYDVKM. There are 16 residues in the CDR3. In nucleotides, the CDR3 is TGTGCCAGCAGTTTCCCTGGGAGCGGGAGGCCCTACGAGCAGTACTTC. It yields the protein CASSFPGSGRPYEQYF.

By sample share, this clonotype is medium-sized. This chain links TRBV6-2 or TRBV6-3 with TRBJ1-2; D is perhaps TRBD1 (5 bases). The V end was cut by 2 bases, the J end by 4 bases, with 5 bases between. Germline values: CDR1 MNHEY, CDR2 SVGEGT. This CDR3 has 12 residues. The CDR3 loop reads CASSYTGYGYTF. CDR3 in DNA: TGTGCCAGCAGTTACACAGGCTATGGCTACACCTTC.

This clonotype counts as medium-sized. The chain has TRBV7-6 and TRBJ1-2; D possibly corresponds to TRBD1 (5 bases). V was pared by 0 bases and J by 2 bases, with 7 bases between. CDR1 is SGHVS and CDR2 is FNYEAQ in the germline V gene. The CDR3 loop spans 14 amino acids. Written as DNA, the CDR3 is TGTGCCAGCAGCTTAGCGGAGGGGAACTATGGCTACACCTTC. Translating gives CASSLAEGNYGYTF.

In the case of this clonotype: Its ends do not fully match the called genes, so a read error is possible. CDR3 loop: CANSRGGRANEQFF. In DNA, the CDR3 is TGTGCCAACAGCAGAGGAGGCAGGGCCAATGAGCAGTTCTTC. The rearrangement joins TRBV15 to TRBJ2-1; D tentatively reads TRBD1 or TRBD2 (5 bases each). The CDR3 has 14 residues. The V gene's germline CDR1 is LNHNV and CDR2 YYDKDF (reference sequence).

This clonotype is classed as medium-sized. The chain is built from TRBV29-1 and TRBJ1-2; TRBD1 agrees at 8 bases. This CDR3 spans 12 amino acids. Germline V gene sequence: CDR1 SQVTM, CDR2 ANQGSEA. V lost 4 bases to trimming and J lost 7 bases; unmatched junction nucleotides: 5. This CDR3 is CSVVRGQGGYTF. The CDR3 DNA reads as TGCAGCGTTGTCAGGGGGCAAGGTGGCTACACCTTC.

This clonotype rates as medium-sized. The chain links TRBV6-5 to TRBJ1-4; D is possibly TRBD1 (6 bases). The CDR3 sequence is 15 residues long. V was clipped by 4 bases and J by 8 bases, with 17 bases between them. Germline V gene data show CDR1 as MNHEY and CDR2 as SVGAGI. Here the CDR3 DNA reads TGTGCCAGCAGTTGGTCGGGAGGGGGTGTGGAAAAACTGTTTTTT. It translates to CASSWSGGGVEKLFF.

A single count supports this clonotype. The junction and the germline gene differ at one end; a read error may be behind it. The chain uses TRBV14 and TRBJ1-2; 7 nucleotides line up with TRBD1. Germline V lookup: CDR1 SGHDN, CDR2 FVKESK. The CDR3 contains 12 residues. CDR3 sequence reads: CASSQGQQGPDF. The CDR3 nucleotides read TGTGCCAGCAGCCAGGGACAACAGGGGCCCGACTTC.

By sample share, this clonotype is medium-sized (0.01 to 0.1%). V is TRBV6-1 and J is TRBJ1-2; D perhaps matches TRBD1 (5 bases). V lost 4 bases to trimming and J lost 6 bases, with 15 bases between them. Germline loops: CDR1 MNHNS, CDR2 SASEGT. The CDR3 is 14 amino acids. Here the CDR3 DNA reads TGTGCCAGCAGTGGGCAGGGAGGTTCGAATGGCTACACCTTC. This translates into CASSGQGGSNGYTF.

This clonotype is medium-sized. The chain has TRBV6-2 or TRBV6-3 and TRBJ2-3, with no clear D. Germline lookup yields CDR1 MNHEY and CDR2 SVGEGT. CDR3 length: 13 amino acids. Trimming stripped 4 bases from V and 6 bases from J, with 11 bases between. The CDR3 nucleotides read TGTGCCAGCAGTTTTGATAGATGGGATACGCAGTATTTT. Translation: CASSFDRWDTQYF.

In this sample, this clonotype is medium-sized. This chain uses TRBV5-5 with TRBJ1-2; D is unresolved. The CDR3 sequence is 15 residues long. V dropped 4 bases and J dropped 9 bases, with 22 bases sitting between them. CDR1 SGHKS and CDR2 YYEKEE come from the germline V gene (reference sequence). The CDR3 sequence: CASSPLLLAGISYTF. CDR3 in DNA: TGTGCCAGCAGCCCCCTATTATTAGCGGGGATCAGCTACACCTTC.

The sample holds a few counts of this clonotype. The rearrangement uses TRBV12-3 or TRBV12-4 and TRBJ2-6; D may be TRBD1 (6 bases). This CDR3 has 17 amino acids. Trimming removed 2 bases from V and 1 base from J, with 12 bases in between. The CDR3 DNA sequence: TGTGCCAGCAGTTTACGGGACATCTTTTCTGGGGCCAACGTCCTGACTTTC. Its translation is CASSLRDIFSGANVLTF.

This clonotype is labeled medium-sized (0.01 to 0.1%). This chain links TRBV18 with TRBJ2-2; D perhaps matches TRBD1 (5 bases). The V end was cut by 3 bases, the J end by 4 bases, with 9 bases between. There are 14 residues in the CDR3. Germline V gene sequence: CDR1 KGHSH, CDR2 LQKENI. The CDR3 region is CASSPQTATGELFF. CDR3 nucleotide sequence: TGTGCCAGCTCACCCCAGACAGCCACCGGGGAGCTGTTTTTT. Full variable domain (remainder filled in from reference TRBV18 and TRBJ2-2): NAGVMQNPRHLVRRRGQEARLRCSPMKGHSHVYWYRQLPEEGLKFMVYLQKENIIDESGMPKERFSAEFPKEGPSILRIQQVVRGDSAAYFCASSPQTATGELFFGEGSRLTVL.